The 5 T cell receptor beta chains listed next were all sequenced from one sample in a study of immune evolution from preneoplasia to lung adenocarcinoma. The repertoire was sequenced with immunoSEQ multiplex PCR; TCRdb's copy has only in-frame clones and lacks some. The table records more than 25,000 clones, around 74% of them present only once. The specimen sequenced was FFPE invasive lung adenocarcinoma tissue. All receptors derive from a person aged 60 to 70 with invasive lung adenocarcinoma. Some clones in this sample may be carry-over from other donors' samples.

The chain has TRBV5-1 and TRBJ2-5; 12 bases are shared with TRBD2. V lost 4 bases, J lost 3 bases, and 10 bases stayed unmatched. The CDR3 extends over 17 amino acids. CDR1 is SGHRS and CDR2 is YFSETQ in the germline V gene. The CDR3: CASSAGLAGRWEETQYF. The CDR3 bases are TGCGCCAGCAGCGCCGGACTAGCGGGGAGGTGGGAAGAGACCCAGTACTTC.

The genes are TRBV7-9 and TRBJ1-1; D may be TRBD1 (5 bases). Deletions cut 3 bases from V and 10 bases from J, with 12 bases between. The CDR3 consists of 12 residues. Germline CDR1 reads SEHNR; CDR2 reads FQNEAQ (reference sequence). The CDR3 region has the DNA TGTGCCAGCAGCTTCTCAGGGACGCCAGCTTTCTTT. Amino acids: CASSFSGTPAFF.

The gene calls are TRBV5-1 and TRBJ2-1; a weak D match, TRBD1 (5 bases). This CDR3 is built from 15 residues. Trimming left V 1 base short and J 0 bases short, with 8 bases between. Germline CDR1 is SGHRS and CDR2 is YFSETQ. In DNA, the CDR3 is TGCGCCAGCAGCTTGCGTACAGGCTCCTACAATGAGCAGTTCTTC. It is translated as CASSLRTGSYNEQFF.

The J gene is TRBJ1-2, the V gene TRBV28, with 8 bases that match TRBD1. Germline CDR1 MDHEN, CDR2 SYDVKM. The length of the CDR3 is 13 residues. J gave up 4 bases and V 6 bases, and 4 bases lay outside the gene matches. The CDR3 DNA follows: TGTGCCAGCAGAAGACAGGGGAGCTATGGCTACACCTTC. This translates into CASRRQGSYGYTF.

The rearrangement joins TRBV5-4 to TRBJ2-7; a weak D match, TRBD1 (6 bases). CDR3 length: 14 residues. CDR1 is SGHNT, CDR2 YYREEE, per germline (reference sequence). Trimming removed 1 base at V and 1 base at J, with 9 bases between. In DNA form, the CDR3 reads TGTGCCAGCAGCTTGCAGGGGATGTCCTACGAGCAGTACTTC. Protein sequence: CASSLQGMSYEQYF.